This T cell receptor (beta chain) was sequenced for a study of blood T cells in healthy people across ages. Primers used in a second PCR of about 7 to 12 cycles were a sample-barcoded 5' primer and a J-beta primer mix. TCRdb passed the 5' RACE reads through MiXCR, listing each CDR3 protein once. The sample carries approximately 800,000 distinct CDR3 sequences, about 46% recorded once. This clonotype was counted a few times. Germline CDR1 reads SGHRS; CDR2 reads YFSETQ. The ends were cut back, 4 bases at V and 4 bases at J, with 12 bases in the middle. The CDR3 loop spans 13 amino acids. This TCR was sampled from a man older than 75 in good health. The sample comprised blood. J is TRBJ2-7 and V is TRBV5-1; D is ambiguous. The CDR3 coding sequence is TGCGCCAGCAGCCGAGGAGAACCATACGAGCAGTACTTC. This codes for CASSRGEPYEQYF. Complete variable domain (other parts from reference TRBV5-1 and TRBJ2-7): KAGVTQTPRYLIKTRGQQVTLSCSPISGHRSVSWYQQTPGQGLQFLFEYFSETQRNKGNFPGRFSGRQFSNSRSEMNVSTLELGDSALYLCASSRGEPYEQYFGPGTRLTVT.